Included here is one T cell receptor beta chain sequence, with context. The data were obtained in a study of blood T cell repertoires in COVID-19. Data came from immunoSEQ multiplex PCR; TCRdb stores just in-frame clones and leaves some out. This table has 150,000 to 200,000 clones, about four fifths appearing once. Germline CDR1 and CDR2: MGHRA and YSYEKL. Trimming took 3 bases from V and 2 from J; bases not matched to a gene: 8. The length of the CDR3 is 16 residues. The chain combines TRBV4-1 with TRBJ2-7, with 9 bases fitting TRBD2. This sequence was found in a woman aged 55 to 70 who had recovered from COVID-19. Sample: PBMCs or T cells enriched from blood (not recorded which). The CDR3 here is CASSQLAGASTYEQYF. The CDR3 DNA reads as TGCGCCAGCAGCCAGTTAGCGGGGGCCTCAACCTACGAGCAGTACTTC.